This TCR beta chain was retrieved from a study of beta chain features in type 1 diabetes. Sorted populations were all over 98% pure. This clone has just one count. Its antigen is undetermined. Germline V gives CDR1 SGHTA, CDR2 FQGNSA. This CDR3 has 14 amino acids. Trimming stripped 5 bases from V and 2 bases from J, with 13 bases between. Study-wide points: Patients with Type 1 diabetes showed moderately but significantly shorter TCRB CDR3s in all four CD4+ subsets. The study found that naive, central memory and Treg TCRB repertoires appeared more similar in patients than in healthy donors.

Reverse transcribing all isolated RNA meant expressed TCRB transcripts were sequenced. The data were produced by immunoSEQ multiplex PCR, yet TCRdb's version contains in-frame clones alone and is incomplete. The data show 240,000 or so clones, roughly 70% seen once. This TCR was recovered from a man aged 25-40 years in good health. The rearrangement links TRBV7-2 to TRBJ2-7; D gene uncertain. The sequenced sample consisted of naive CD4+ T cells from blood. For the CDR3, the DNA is TGTGCCAGCAGCCACGGATACCAGGCCTACGAGCAGTACTTC. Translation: CASSHGYQAYEQYF. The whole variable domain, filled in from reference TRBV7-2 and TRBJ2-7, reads GAGVSQSPSNKVTEKGKDVELRCDPISGHTALYWYRQSLGQGLEFLIYFQGNSAPDKSGLPSDRFSAERTGGSVSTLTIQRTQQEDSAVYLCASSHGYQAYEQYFGPGTRLTVT.